These T cell receptor beta chains were read from a single sample in a study of cytomegalovirus exposure and HLA in healthy donors. The protocol was immunoSEQ multiplex PCR, while the TCRdb copy is restricted to in-frame clones and leaves out a portion. The sample carries a few hundred thousand clones, approximately 80% recorded once. Sequences were obtained from PBMCs. Receptors originate from a woman in her twenties or thirties in good health and CMV-seronegative. Both conserved end residues are part of each CDR3. A D gene is named only where the DNA matches it firmly. Expanded clones are given a class, and other clones once, few, many or no size at all.

clone size,J gene,D gene,V gene,CDR3 protein,CDR3 DNA
.,TRBJ2-7,.,TRBV5-1,CASSLGAYEQYF,TGCGCCAGCAGCCTCGGTGCCTACGAGCAGTACTTC
.,TRBJ2-1,TRBD2,TRBV9,CASSQTTSGMSYNEQFF,TGTGCCAGCAGCCAGACGACTAGCGGGATGTCCTACAATGAGCAGTTCTTC
.,TRBJ1-2,.,TRBV27,CASSLRQVPYGYTF,TGTGCCAGCAGTCTTCGACAGGTCCCCTATGGCTACACCTTC
.,TRBJ1-2,.,TRBV30,CAWSPYSGYTF,TGTGCCTGGAGCCCCTACAGTGGCTACACCTTC
.,TRBJ1-1,.,TRBV7-9,CSSSLAPEGSLFEAFF,TGTTCCAGCAGCTTAGCCCCGGAGGGGAGTTTATTTGAAGCTTTCTTT
once,TRBJ2-3,.,TRBV28,CASQTGIVEYF,TGTGCCAGCCAAACAGGAATAGTGGAGTATTTT
.,TRBJ2-5,.,TRBV5-1,CASSTLSGMRETQYF,TGCGCCAGCAGCACACTTAGCGGCATGAGGGAGACCCAGTACTTC
once,TRBJ1-2,TRBD1,TRBV5-4,CASRGTGRNYGYTF,TGTGCCAGCAGAGGGACAGGGCGGAACTATGGCTACACCTTC
.,TRBJ2-5,TRBD2,TRBV13,CASSFVSGRGGETQYF,TGTGCCAGCAGCTTCGTTAGCGGGAGGGGAGGAGAGACCCAGTACTTC
.,TRBJ2-1,.,TRBV19,CASSIDQEGPRYNEQFF,TGTGCCAGTAGTATAGATCAGGAGGGCCCGAGGTACAATGAGCAGTTCTTC
few,TRBJ1-5,.,TRBV6-5,CASSGEREQPQHF,TGTGCCAGCAGTGGAGAGCGAGAGCAGCCCCAGCATTTT
once,TRBJ2-7,.,TRBV19,CASSIQGHPSLYEQYF,TGTGCCAGTAGTATTCAGGGACATCCATCACTCTACGAGCAGTACTTC
.,TRBJ2-3,TRBD2,TRBV7-2,CASSLMAASGSSTDTQYF,TGTGCCAGCAGCTTAATGGCGGCTAGCGGGAGTTCCACAGATACGCAGTATTTT
.,TRBJ1-2,TRBD1,TRBV18,CASSPNGQGGGYTF,TGTGCCAGCTCACCAAACGGACAGGGCGGCGGCTACACCTTC
few,TRBJ2-7,.,TRBV18,CASSPTGIHEQYF,TGTGCCAGCTCACCGACGGGAATCCACGAGCAGTACTTC
.,TRBJ1-1,TRBD1,TRBV5-1,CASSFRTGTVGTEAFF,TGCGCCAGCAGCTTTAGGACAGGGACAGTGGGCACTGAAGCTTTCTTT
.,TRBJ1-2,TRBD1,TRBV6-1,CANRDRDNYGYTF,TGTGCCAACCGGGACAGGGATAACTATGGCTACACCTTC
.,TRBJ2-7,.,TRBV5-1,CASSLDGSSYEQYF,TGCGCCAGCAGCTTGGATGGGAGCTCCTATGAGCAGTACTTC
.,TRBJ1-2,.,TRBV6-5,CASSYWGGNYGYTF,TGTGCCAGCAGTTACTGGGGGGGGAACTATGGCTACACCTTC
.,TRBJ1-3,TRBD1,TRBV18,CASSPQGQGASGNTIYF,TGTGCCAGCTCACCGCAGGGACAGGGGGCATCTGGAAACACCATATATTTT
.,TRBJ2-5,TRBD1,TRBV5-1,CASSSRTGVGETQYF,TGCGCCAGCAGCTCCCGGACAGGGGTGGGAGAGACCCAGTACTTC
.,TRBJ2-7,TRBD2,TRBV29-1,CSVSSGNPPYYEQYF,TGCAGCGTTTCCAGCGGGAACCCCCCGTACTACGAGCAGTACTTC
once,TRBJ2-7,.,TRBV7-8,CASSFPRGGRQDEQYF,TGTGCCAGCAGCTTCCCCAGGGGCGGCAGGCAGGACGAGCAGTACTTC
.,TRBJ1-1,.,TRBV6-5,CASSYGQIPEAFF,TGTGCCAGCAGTTACGGACAGATCCCAGAAGCTTTCTTT
.,TRBJ2-5,TRBD1,TRBV4-2,CASSLRQGRETQYF,TGTGCCAGCAGCCTCAGACAGGGAAGAGAGACCCAGTACTTC
few,TRBJ2-7,.,TRBV20-1,CSAIWLVEQYF,TGCAGTGCTATCTGGTTAGTCGAGCAGTACTTC
.,TRBJ2-3,TRBD1,TRBV7-8,CASKRFSQGLTDTQYF,TGTGCCAGCAAACGTTTTTCACAGGGGCTGACAGATACGCAGTATTTT
.,TRBJ2-3,TRBD2,TRBV28,CATQDGRELNTQYF,TGTGCCACTCAGGACGGGCGGGAGCTGAATACGCAGTATTTT
.,TRBJ2-3,TRBD2,TRBV5-8,CASILLAGTDTQYF,TGTGCCAGCATCTTGCTAGCGGGCACAGATACGCAGTATTTT
.,TRBJ2-5,TRBD2,TRBV7-2,CASSTTSGRARETQYF,TGTGCCAGCAGCACAACTAGCGGGAGGGCCCGGGAGACCCAGTACTTC
.,TRBJ1-2,TRBD1,TRBV5-8,CASSFYGGGNGYTF,TGTGCCAGCAGCTTTTACGGAGGGGGCAATGGCTACACCTTC
.,TRBJ1-4,.,TRBV6-5,CASIDSRGYEKLFF,TGTGCCAGCATTGACAGTCGGGGGTACGAAAAACTGTTTTTT
.,TRBJ2-2,TRBD2,TRBV13,CASSSGLAGGENTGELFF,TGTGCCAGCAGCTCGGGACTAGCGGGGGGGGAGAACACCGGGGAGCTGTTTTTT
.,TRBJ1-2,.,TRBV27,CASARTDLYGYTF,TGTGCCAGCGCGAGGACAGACCTTTATGGCTACACCTTC
.,TRBJ1-2,.,TRBV9,CASSVGGVNYGYTF,TGTGCCAGCAGCGTAGGGGGGGTTAACTATGGCTACACCTTC
.,TRBJ1-2,.,TRBV12-5,CASGLPWGRGGYGYTF,TGTGCTAGTGGTTTGCCATGGGGGAGGGGAGGCTATGGCTACACCTTC
few,TRBJ1-2,.,TRBV14,CASSQNAGYGYTF,TGTGCCAGCAGCCAGAACGCCGGTTATGGCTACACCTTC
.,TRBJ2-3,.,TRBV18,CASSHLRGVVSTDTQYF,TGTGCCAGCTCCCACCTTAGAGGCGTAGTTAGCACAGATACGCAGTATTTT
.,TRBJ1-2,TRBD1,TRBV27,CASSLQADRAGYTF,TGTGCCAGCAGTTTACAAGCCGACAGGGCTGGCTACACCTTC
.,TRBJ2-7,TRBD2,TRBV6-5,CASSPLAGRYEQYF,TGTGCCAGCAGTCCCTTAGCGGGGAGGTACGAGCAGTACTTC
.,TRBJ1-2,.,TRBV14,CASSHRQRVGYTF,TGTGCCAGCAGCCATAGACAGCGGGTCGGCTACACCTTC